This T cell receptor (beta chain) was captured by sequencing in a study of radiotherapy plus CTLA-4 blockade in lung cancer. The repertoire was sequenced with immunoSEQ multiplex PCR; TCRdb's copy has only in-frame clones and lacks some. Among some 32,000 clones listed, about 81% were seen once. The V segment lost 8 bases and the J segment 6 bases; nucleotides outside the gene matches: 2. The CDR3 totals 13 residues. Germline-derived CDR1 and CDR2 are LNHDA and SQIVND (reference sequence). Only one count was recorded for this clone. The J gene is TRBJ1-6, the V gene TRBV19; 9 bases align to TRBD1. The TCR originated in a human donor with non-small cell lung cancer that progressed on radiotherapy plus ipilimumab. The source material was peripheral blood, sampled from a patient treated with radiotherapy plus ipilimumab. The CDR3 bases are TGTGCCAGTGGGGACAGGGTTAATTCACCCCTCCACTTT. It yields the protein CASGDRVNSPLHF.